The clone carrying this T cell receptor (beta chain) was picked up a small number of times. The source of the sample is a study of blood T cell repertoires in COVID-19. The CDR3 spans 14 residues. CDR1 and CDR2 (germline): MNHEY, SVGAGI. Deletions cut 3 bases from V and 4 bases from J, with 13 bases between. As handled by the study authors: Amplification of reference gene primers was used by the study to estimate nucleated cell counts. Using immunoSEQ multiplex PCR, the repertoire was profiled, and TCRdb retains in-frame clones only, with some absent. V and J calls and clone size are those listed in that table; D and trimming were worked out from the DNA. The table lists some 150,000 clones, 86% of them singletons, with around 4.5% in the top ten.

The V gene is TRBV6-5, the J gene TRBJ2-7; TRBD2 is a possible D gene (5 bases). The sample taken for sequencing was PBMCs or T cells enriched from blood (not recorded which). This TCR derives from a man aged 50 to 60 who had recovered from COVID-19. CDR3 DNA sequence: TGTGCCAGCAGTTATGAGGGTGAGGGTTACGAGCAGTACTTC. This codes for CASSYEGEGYEQYF.